This is a list of T cell receptor beta chains from one sample in a study of T-cell memory formation after mild COVID-19. Via MiXCR, TCRdb re-called the 5' RACE reads, giving one row per CDR3 protein. The data show 250,000 to 350,000 distinct CDR3 sequences, 16% seen once. The sample consisted of PBMCs or a T cell subset sorted from them (not recorded which). These receptors came from a man aged 18 to 30 who had mild COVID-19 (a few samples of this study predate the infection). Cell type and time point are not known. The CDR3 runs from the conserved cysteine through the conserved F or W. Fields, in order: V gene, J gene, clone size, D gene, CDR3 protein, CDR3 DNA. D genes are given only for firm matches. Not every row has a clone size; where given, it reads once, few, many or a size class.

>TRBV19|TRBJ2-3|few|TRBD1
CASSFGQVSFSPDTQYF
TGTGCCAGTAGTTTCGGACAGGTCTCATTCAGCCCGGATACGCAGTATTTT
>TRBV4-2|TRBJ1-3|NA|NA
CASSQELVGGNTIYF
TGTGCCAGCAGCCAAGAGTTAGTCGGTGGAAACACCATATATTTT
>TRBV10-3|TRBJ2-5|NA|NA
CAISVASGAQETQYF
TGTGCCATCAGTGTAGCGAGCGGAGCCCAAGAGACCCAGTACTTC
>TRBV7-9|TRBJ2-7|many|NA
CASSVLLGEQYF
TGTGCCAGCAGCGTTTTGTTGGGCGAGCAGTACTTC
>TRBV10-1|TRBJ1-1|once|NA
CASSEPGLTEAFF
TGCGCCAGCAGTGAGCCAGGGCTAACTGAAGCTTTCTTT
>TRBV12-3/TRBV12-4|TRBJ1-2|NA|NA
CASTPRGKGAKYGYTF
TGTGCCAGCACCCCACGCGGTAAAGGGGCGAAGTATGGCTACACCTTC
>TRBV29-1|TRBJ2-4|NA|NA
CSGQSKNIQYF
TGCAGCGGCCAGTCCAAAAACATTCAGTACTTC
>TRBV7-2|TRBJ2-5|few|NA
CASRRPPGAGETQYF
TGTGCCAGCAGACGCCCCCCGGGGGCCGGAGAGACCCAGTACTTC
>TRBV30|TRBJ1-6|many|NA
CAWSVYENSPLHF
TGTGCCTGGAGTGTATACGAGAATTCACCCCTCCACTTT
>TRBV19|TRBJ2-7|NA|TRBD1
CASSKDRGPAYEQYF
TGTGCCAGTAGTAAGGACAGGGGACCTGCCTACGAGCAGTACTTC
>TRBV20-1|TRBJ2-1|few|NA
CSATVLDNEQFF
TGCAGTGCTACCGTTTTGGACAATGAGCAGTTCTTC
>TRBV20-1|TRBJ2-3|NA|TRBD2
CSARELAGTDTQYF
TGCAGTGCTAGAGAACTAGCGGGTACAGATACGCAGTATTTT
>TRBV18|TRBJ1-1|NA|NA
CASSSRRTEAFF
TGTGCCAGCTCATCCCGTCGGACTGAAGCTTTCTTT
>TRBV7-8|TRBJ1-6|few|NA
CASSPRGRNSPLHF
TGTGCCAGCAGCCCGAGGGGCCGGAATTCACCCCTCCACTTT
>TRBV10-3|TRBJ2-3|NA|NA
CAITSGSGTDTQYF
TGTGCCATCACCTCAGGGTCAGGGACAGATACGCAGTATTTT
>TRBV19|TRBJ2-2|NA|NA
CASSKGELFF
TGTGCCAGTAGCAAGGGGGAGCTGTTTTTT
>TRBV7-3|TRBJ2-5|many|TRBD2
CASSLIAGGQETQYF
TGTGCCAGCAGCTTAATTGCGGGGGGACAAGAGACCCAGTACTTC
>TRBV6-2/TRBV6-3|TRBJ2-2|few|TRBD1
CASSQGTGTGELFF
TGTGCCAGCAGTCAAGGGACAGGGACCGGGGAGCTGTTTTTT
>TRBV6-5|TRBJ2-5|NA|TRBD1
CASSTGAVETQYF
TGTGCCAGCAGTACAGGGGCGGTGGAGACCCAGTACTTC
>TRBV20-1|TRBJ2-6|few|TRBD1
CSAIGTANRSGANVLTF
TGCAGTGCCATTGGGACAGCTAATCGCTCTGGGGCCAACGTCCTGACTTTC
>TRBV5-1|TRBJ2-7|NA|TRBD2
CASSQRGLAGTYEQYF
TGCGCCAGCAGCCAACGGGGACTAGCGGGGACCTACGAGCAGTACTTC
>TRBV7-2|TRBJ2-3|NA|NA
CASSLLAGTDGTQYF
TGTGCCAGCAGCTTATTGGCAGGCACTGATGGTACGCAGTATTTT
>TRBV5-1|TRBJ2-7|NA|TRBD1
CASSLGAGGYEQYF
TGCGCCAGCAGCTTGGGGGCAGGGGGATACGAGCAGTACTTC
>TRBV7-2|TRBJ2-1|few|TRBD1
CASSLAGTGVYNEQFF
TGTGCCAGCAGCTTAGCCGGGACAGGGGTCTACAATGAGCAGTTCTTC
>TRBV6-2/TRBV6-3|TRBJ2-3|few|NA
CASQDSTDTQYF
TGTGCCAGCCAGGACAGCACAGATACGCAGTATTTT
>TRBV27|TRBJ1-1|many|NA
CASSFFGTEAFF
TGTGCCAGCAGTTTTTTTGGGACTGAAGCTTTCTTT
>TRBV10-3|TRBJ2-3|few|TRBD2
CAIGGGKDTQYF
TGTGCCATCGGGGGGGGGAAAGATACGCAGTATTTT
>TRBV2|TRBJ2-7|few|NA
CASRDTYEQYF
TGTGCCTCACGGGACACCTACGAGCAGTACTTC
>TRBV27|TRBJ1-4|NA|TRBD1
CASSLSGQGGEKLFF
TGTGCCAGCAGTTTATCGGGACAGGGGGGAGAAAAACTGTTTTTT
>TRBV20-1|TRBJ2-7|many|TRBD1
CSARTGTYEQYF
TGCAGTGCTAGGACAGGGACCTACGAGCAGTACTTC